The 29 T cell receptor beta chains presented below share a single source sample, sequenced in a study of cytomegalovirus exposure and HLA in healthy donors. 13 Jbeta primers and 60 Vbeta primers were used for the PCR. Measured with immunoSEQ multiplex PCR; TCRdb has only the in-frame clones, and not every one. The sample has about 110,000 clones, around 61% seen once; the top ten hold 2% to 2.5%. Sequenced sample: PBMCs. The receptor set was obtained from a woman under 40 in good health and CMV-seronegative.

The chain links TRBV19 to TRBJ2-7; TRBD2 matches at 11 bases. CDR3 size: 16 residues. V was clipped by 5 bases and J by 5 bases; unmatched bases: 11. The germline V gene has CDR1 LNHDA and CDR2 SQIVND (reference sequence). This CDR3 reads CASSSTSGNTYHEQYF. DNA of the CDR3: TGTGCCAGTAGTTCGACTAGCGGGAATACCTATCACGAGCAGTACTTC.

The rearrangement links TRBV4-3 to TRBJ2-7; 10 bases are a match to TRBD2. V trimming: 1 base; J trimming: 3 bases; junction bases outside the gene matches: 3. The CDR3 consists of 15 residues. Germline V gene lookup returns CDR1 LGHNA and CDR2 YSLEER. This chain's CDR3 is CASSQGTSGNYEQYF. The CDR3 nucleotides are TGCGCCAGCAGCCAAGGGACTAGCGGAAACTACGAGCAGTACTTC.

The CDR3 reads CASSLTTGLSNQPQHF. The DNA of the CDR3 is TGTGCCAGCAGCTTAACGACAGGGCTGAGCAATCAGCCCCAGCATTTT. This chain uses TRBV7-8 with TRBJ1-5; 7 nucleotides match TRBD1. J gave up 1 base and V 2 bases, and 5 bases lay outside the gene matches. Germline CDR1 SGHVS, CDR2 FQNEAQ. The CDR3 length is 16 residues. The variable domain in full, with the rest retrieved from reference TRBV7-8 and TRBJ1-5, is GAGVSQSPRYKVAKRGQDVALRCDPISGHVSLFWYQQALGQGPEFLTYFQNEAQLDKSGLPSDRFFAERPEGSVSTLKIQRTQQEDSAVYLCASSLTTGLSNQPQHFGDGTRLSIL.

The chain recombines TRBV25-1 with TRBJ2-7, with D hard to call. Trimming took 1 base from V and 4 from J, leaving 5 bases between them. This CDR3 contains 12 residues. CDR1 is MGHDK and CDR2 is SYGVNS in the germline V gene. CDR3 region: CASSESVYEQYF. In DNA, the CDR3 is TGTGCCAGCAGTGAATCGGTATACGAGCAGTACTTC.

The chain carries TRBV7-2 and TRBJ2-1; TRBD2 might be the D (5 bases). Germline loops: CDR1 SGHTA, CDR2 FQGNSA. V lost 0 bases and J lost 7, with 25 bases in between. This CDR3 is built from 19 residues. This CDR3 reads CASSLAAEVRPRRRNEQFF. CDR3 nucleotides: TGTGCCAGCAGCTTAGCAGCGGAGGTTCGGCCTCGTAGGCGGAATGAGCAGTTCTTC. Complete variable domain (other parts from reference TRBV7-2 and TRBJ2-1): GAGVSQSPSNKVTEKGKDVELRCDPISGHTALYWYRQSLGQGLEFLIYFQGNSAPDKSGLPSDRFSAERTGGSVSTLTIQRTQQEDSAVYLCASSLAAEVRPRRRNEQFFGPGTRLTVL.

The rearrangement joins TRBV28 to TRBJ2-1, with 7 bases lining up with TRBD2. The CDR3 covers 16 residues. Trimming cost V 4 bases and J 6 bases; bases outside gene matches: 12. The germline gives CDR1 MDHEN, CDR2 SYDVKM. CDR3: CASSSGAGTKTNEQFF. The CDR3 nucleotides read TGTGCCAGCAGTTCCGGCGCCGGGACTAAAACCAATGAGCAGTTCTTC.

CDR3 residues: CASSQGLAGSYEQYF. DNA of the CDR3: TGTGCCAGCTCACAGGGACTAGCGGGATCCTACGAGCAGTACTTC. The genes are TRBV18 and TRBJ2-7; 13 positions match TRBD2. With 4 bases clipped from V and 1 base from J, the junction kept 1 base outside the gene matches. The CDR3 has 15 amino acids. Germline assignment: CDR1 KGHSH and CDR2 LQKENI.

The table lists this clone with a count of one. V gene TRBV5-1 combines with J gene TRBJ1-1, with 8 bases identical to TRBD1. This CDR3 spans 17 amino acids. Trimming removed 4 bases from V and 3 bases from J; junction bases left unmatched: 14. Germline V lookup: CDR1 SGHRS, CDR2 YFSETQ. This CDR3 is CASSLSGQGAFHTEAFF. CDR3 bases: TGCGCCAGCAGCCTTTCTGGGCAGGGGGCATTTCACACTGAAGCTTTCTTT.

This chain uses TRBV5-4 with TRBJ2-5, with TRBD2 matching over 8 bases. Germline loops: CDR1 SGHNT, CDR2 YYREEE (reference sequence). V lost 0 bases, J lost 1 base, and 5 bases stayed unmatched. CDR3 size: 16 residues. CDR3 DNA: TGTGCCAGCAGCTTGGCCACGGGAGGGCCCCAAGAGACCCAGTACTTC. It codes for CASSLATGGPQETQYF.

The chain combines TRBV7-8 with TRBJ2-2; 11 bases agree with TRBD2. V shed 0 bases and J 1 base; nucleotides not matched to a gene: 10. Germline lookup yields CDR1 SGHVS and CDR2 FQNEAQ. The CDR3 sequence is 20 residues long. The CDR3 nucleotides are TGTGCCAGCAGCTTAGCGGCCGCGACTAGCGGGACCAGGAACACCGGGGAGCTGTTTTTT. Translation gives CASSLAAATSGTRNTGELFF. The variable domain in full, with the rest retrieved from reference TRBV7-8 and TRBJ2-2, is GAGVSQSPRYKVAKRGQDVALRCDPISGHVSLFWYQQALGQGPEFLTYFQNEAQLDKSGLPSDRFFAERPEGSVSTLKIQRTQQEDSAVYLCASSLAAATSGTRNTGELFFGEGSRLTVL.

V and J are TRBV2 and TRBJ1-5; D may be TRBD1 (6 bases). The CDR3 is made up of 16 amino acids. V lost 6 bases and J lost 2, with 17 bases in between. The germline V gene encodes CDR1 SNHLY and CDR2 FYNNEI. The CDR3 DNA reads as TGTGCCAGCAGCGGGACACTACCTGGGGGCAATCAGCCCCAGCATTTT. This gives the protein CASSGTLPGGNQPQHF.

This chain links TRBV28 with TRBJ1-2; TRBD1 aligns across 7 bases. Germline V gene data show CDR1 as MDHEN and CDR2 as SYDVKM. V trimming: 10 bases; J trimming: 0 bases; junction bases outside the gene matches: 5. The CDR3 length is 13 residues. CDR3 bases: TGTGCCATCTTTGGACAGGCTAACTATGGCTACACCTTC. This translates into CAIFGQANYGYTF.

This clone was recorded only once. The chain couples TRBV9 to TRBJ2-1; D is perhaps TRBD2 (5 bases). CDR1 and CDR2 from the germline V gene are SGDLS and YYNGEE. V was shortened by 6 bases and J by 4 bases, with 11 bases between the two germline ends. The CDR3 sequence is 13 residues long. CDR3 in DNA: TGTGCCAGCATCCTGGACTCGTACAATGAGCAGTTCTTC. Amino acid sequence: CASILDSYNEQFF.

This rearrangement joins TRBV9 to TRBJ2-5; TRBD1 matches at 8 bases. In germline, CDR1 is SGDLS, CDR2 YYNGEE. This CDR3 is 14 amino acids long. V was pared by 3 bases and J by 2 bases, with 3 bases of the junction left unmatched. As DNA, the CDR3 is TGTGCCAGCAGCGCCCGGACAGGGCAAGAGACCCAGTACTTC. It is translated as CASSARTGQETQYF.

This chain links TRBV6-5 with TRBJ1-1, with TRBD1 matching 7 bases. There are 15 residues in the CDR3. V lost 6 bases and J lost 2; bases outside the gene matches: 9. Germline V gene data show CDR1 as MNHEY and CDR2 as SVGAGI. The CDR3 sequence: CASRHPGQTNTEAFF. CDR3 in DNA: TGTGCCAGCAGACACCCGGGACAGACCAACACTGAAGCTTTCTTT.

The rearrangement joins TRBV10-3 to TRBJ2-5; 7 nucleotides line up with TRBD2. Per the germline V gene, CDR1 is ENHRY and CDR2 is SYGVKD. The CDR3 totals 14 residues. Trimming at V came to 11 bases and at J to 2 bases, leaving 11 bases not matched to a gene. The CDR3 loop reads CAVGKGLTQETQYF. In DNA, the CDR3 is TGTGCCGTCGGAAAGGGACTAACACAAGAGACCCAGTACTTC.

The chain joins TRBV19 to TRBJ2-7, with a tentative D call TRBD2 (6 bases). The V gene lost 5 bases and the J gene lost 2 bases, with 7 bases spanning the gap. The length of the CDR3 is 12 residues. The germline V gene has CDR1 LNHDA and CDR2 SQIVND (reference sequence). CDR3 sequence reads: CASSPGAYEQYF. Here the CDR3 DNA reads TGTGCCAGTAGTCCGGGAGCCTACGAGCAGTACTTC.

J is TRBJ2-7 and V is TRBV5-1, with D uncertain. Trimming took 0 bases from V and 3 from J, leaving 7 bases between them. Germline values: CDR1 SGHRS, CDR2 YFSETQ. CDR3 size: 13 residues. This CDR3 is CASSLDGDYEQYF. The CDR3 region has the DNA TGCGCCAGCAGCTTGGACGGAGACTACGAGCAGTACTTC.

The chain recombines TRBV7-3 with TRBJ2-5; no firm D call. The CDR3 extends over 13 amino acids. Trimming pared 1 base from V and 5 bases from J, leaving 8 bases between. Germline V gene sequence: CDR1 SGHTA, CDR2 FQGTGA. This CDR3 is CASSLSWAETQYF. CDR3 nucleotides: TGTGCCAGCAGCTTAAGTTGGGCGGAGACCCAGTACTTC.

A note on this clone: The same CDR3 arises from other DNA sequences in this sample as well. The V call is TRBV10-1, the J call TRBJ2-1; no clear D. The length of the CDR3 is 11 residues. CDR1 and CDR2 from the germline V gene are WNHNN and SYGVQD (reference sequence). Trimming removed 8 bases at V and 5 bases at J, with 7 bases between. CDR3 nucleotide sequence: TGCGCCAGCCGAGGAGACAATGAGCAGTTCTTC. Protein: CASRGDNEQFF.

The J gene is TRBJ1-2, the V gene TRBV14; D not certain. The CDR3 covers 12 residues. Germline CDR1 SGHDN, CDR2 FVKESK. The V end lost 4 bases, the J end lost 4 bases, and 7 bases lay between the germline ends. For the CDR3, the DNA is TGTGCCAGCAGCCCCCTCCCCTATGGCTACACCTTC. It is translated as CASSPLPYGYTF.

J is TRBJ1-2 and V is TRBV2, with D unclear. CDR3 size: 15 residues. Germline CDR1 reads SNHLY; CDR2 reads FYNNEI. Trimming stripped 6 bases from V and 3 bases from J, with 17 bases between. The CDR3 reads CASSGVGWRYYGYTF. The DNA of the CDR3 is TGTGCCAGCAGCGGGGTGGGCTGGAGGTACTATGGCTACACCTTC.

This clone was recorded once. CDR3 region: CASSFIRDSYNSPLHF. The DNA of the CDR3 is TGTGCCAGCAGTTTCATCCGGGACAGCTATAATTCACCCCTCCACTTT. This chain uses TRBV28 with TRBJ1-6; TRBD1 aligns across 7 bases. This CDR3 has 16 amino acids. V shed 3 bases and J 3 bases; nucleotides not matched to a gene: 5. The germline V gene encodes CDR1 MDHEN and CDR2 SYDVKM.

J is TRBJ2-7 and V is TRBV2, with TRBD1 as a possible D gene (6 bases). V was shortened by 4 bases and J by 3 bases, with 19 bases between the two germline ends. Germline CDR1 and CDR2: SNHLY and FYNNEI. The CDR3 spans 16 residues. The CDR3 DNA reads TGTGCCAGCAGTGGAAGTGGTAGGGGGAATCTCTACGAGCAGTACTTC. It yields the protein CASSGSGRGNLYEQYF.

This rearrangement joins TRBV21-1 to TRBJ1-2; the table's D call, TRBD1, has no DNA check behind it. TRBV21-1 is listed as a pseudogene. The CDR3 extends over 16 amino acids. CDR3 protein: CASSNGVGTQNYGYTF. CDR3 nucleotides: TGTGCCAGCAGCAATGGGGTCGGGACACAAAACTATGGCTACACCTTC.

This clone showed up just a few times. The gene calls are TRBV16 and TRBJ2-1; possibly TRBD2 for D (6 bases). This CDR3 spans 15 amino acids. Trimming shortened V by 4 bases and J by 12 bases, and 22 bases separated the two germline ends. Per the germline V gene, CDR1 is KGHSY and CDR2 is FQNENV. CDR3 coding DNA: TGTGCCAGCAGCCTCCGGGACTCAAGGGCTCGGGTGCAGTTCTTC. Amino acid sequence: CASSLRDSRARVQFF.

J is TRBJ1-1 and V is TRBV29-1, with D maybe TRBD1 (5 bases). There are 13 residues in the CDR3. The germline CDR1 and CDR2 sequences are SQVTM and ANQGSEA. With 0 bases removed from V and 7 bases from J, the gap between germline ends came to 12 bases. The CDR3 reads CSVEDRNTGEAFF. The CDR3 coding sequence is TGCAGCGTTGAAGACCGTAACACAGGTGAAGCTTTCTTT.

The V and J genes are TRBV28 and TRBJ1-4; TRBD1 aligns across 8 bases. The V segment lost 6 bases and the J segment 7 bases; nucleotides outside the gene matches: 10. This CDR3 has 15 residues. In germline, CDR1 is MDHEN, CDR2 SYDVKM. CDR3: CASSSRGPYPEKLFF. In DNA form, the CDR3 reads TGTGCCAGCAGCTCCAGGGGGCCTTATCCTGAAAAACTGTTTTTT.

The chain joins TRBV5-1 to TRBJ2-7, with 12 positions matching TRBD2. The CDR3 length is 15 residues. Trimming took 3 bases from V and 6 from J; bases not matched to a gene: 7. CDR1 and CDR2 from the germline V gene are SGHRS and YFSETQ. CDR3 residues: CASSSTGLAGFEQYF. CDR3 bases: TGCGCCAGCAGCTCAACGGGACTAGCGGGTTTCGAGCAGTACTTC.